The following is a T cell receptor (beta chain) sequence with its context. The CDR3 totals 16 residues. Per germline, CDR1 LNHNV and CDR2 YYDKDF (reference sequence). With 0 bases removed from V and 0 bases from J, the gap between germline ends came to 11 bases. These data are taken from a study of shared clonotypes between healthy human individuals. CD45RO-negative, CCR7-selected cells formed the naive CD8 fraction, which excluded terminally differentiated effector memory CD45RA+ cells. Repertoires were generated with immunoSEQ multiplex PCR, while TCRdb's copy carries only in-frame clones and drops some. The data contain some 630,000 clones, around 96% of them seen just once; the ten biggest clones take up approximately 0.1%.

The chain is built from TRBV15 and TRBJ1-2, with a tentative D call TRBD1 (5 bases). The source is a woman under 40 in good health. The specimen was naive CD8+ T cells sorted from blood. The CDR3 sequence: CATSRDAGHTNYGYTF. CDR3 in DNA: TGTGCCACCAGCAGAGATGCGGGGCATACTAACTATGGCTACACCTTC.